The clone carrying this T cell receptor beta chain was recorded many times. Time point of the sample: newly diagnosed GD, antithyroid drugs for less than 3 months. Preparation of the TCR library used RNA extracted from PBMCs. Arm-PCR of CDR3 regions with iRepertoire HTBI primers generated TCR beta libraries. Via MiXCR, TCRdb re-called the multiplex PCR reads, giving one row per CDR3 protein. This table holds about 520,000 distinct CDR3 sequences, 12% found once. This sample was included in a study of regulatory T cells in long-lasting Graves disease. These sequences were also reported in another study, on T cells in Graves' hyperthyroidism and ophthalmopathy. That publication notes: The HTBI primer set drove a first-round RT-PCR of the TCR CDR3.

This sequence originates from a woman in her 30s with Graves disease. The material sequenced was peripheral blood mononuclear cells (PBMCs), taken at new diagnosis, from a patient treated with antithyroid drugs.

In DNA form, the CDR3 reads TGTGCCAGCAGAGGACAGGGGCCACGCGACTCCTATGGCTACACCTTC. The encoded protein is CASRGQGPRDSYGYTF. This rearrangement joins TRBV6-1 to TRBJ1-2, with 9 bases identical to TRBD1. Germline-derived CDR1 and CDR2 are MNHNS and SASEGT. V lost 6 bases and J lost 4; bases outside the gene matches: 12. The CDR3 extends over 16 amino acids.